The 4 T cell receptor beta chains below come from one sample, sequenced in a study of PD-L1 blockade in urothelial cancer listed by TCRdb under 2017. Interpreted using the paper, the time point label stands for: pretreatment peripheral blood. The library was produced with the immunoSEQ multiplex PCR assay. The source is immuneACCESS, and TCRdb retained only in-frame sequences with V and J called. Part of the clones is not carried over; for the studies checked, unresolved V genes explain less than half of this, and the remainder is unexplained. A total of about 95,000 clones appear in this sample, around 87% of them only once. The ten largest clonotypes hold approximately 2% of the sample. This specimen consisted of PBMCs, obtained around atezolizumab (anti-PD-L1) treatment. These receptors came from a man in his 60s with urothelial cancer.

The chain joins TRBV19 to TRBJ1-4; D is perhaps TRBD1 (6 bases). CDR3 size: 15 residues. The germline gives CDR1 LNHDA, CDR2 SQIVND (reference sequence). V lost 5 bases and J lost 7, with 17 bases in between. The CDR3 nucleotides read TGTGCCAGTAGTCTCAACAGGGCGTTTTCTGAAAAACTGTTTTTT. It is translated as CASSLNRAFSEKLFF.

The chain uses TRBV5-1 and TRBJ1-1; 7 bases fit TRBD1. Trimming at V came to 0 bases and at J to 6 bases, leaving 2 bases not matched to a gene. From germline, CDR1 is SGHRS and CDR2 YFSETQ. CDR3 length: 13 amino acids. The CDR3 nucleotides read TGCGCCAGCAGCTTGGATGACAGGGCTGAAGCTTTCTTT. Translation: CASSLDDRAEAFF.

The chain links TRBV5-1 to TRBJ2-5, with 7 bases identical to TRBD2. The CDR3 covers 13 residues. J lost 5 bases, V lost 1 base, and 2 bases had no gene match. Germline V gene lookup returns CDR1 SGHRS and CDR2 YFSETQ. In DNA form, the CDR3 reads TGCGCCAGCAGCTTGTGGCGGGGGGAGACCCAGTACTTC. It codes for CASSLWRGETQYF.

The chain uses TRBV29-1 and TRBJ1-4; TRBD1 is a possible D gene (5 bases). The CDR3 runs to 12 residues. Germline V CDR1 and CDR2: SQVTM, ANQGSEA. V lost 4 bases and J lost 8, with 11 bases in between. The CDR3 spells CSVVGAGEKLFF. In DNA form, the CDR3 reads TGCAGCGTTGTAGGGGCCGGAGAAAAACTGTTTTTT.